Sequencing of this T cell receptor beta chain was carried out in a study of blood T cells in healthy people across ages. The germline V gene has CDR1 SQVTM and CDR2 ANQGSEA. This CDR3 comprises 11 residues. V lost 5 bases to trimming and J lost 6 bases, with 10 bases between them. A second PCR of 7 to 11 cycles used a sample-barcoded 5' primer and a J-beta primer mix. TCRdb fed the 5' RACE reads into MiXCR, producing one record per CDR3 protein. In the table there are 550,000 to 600,000 distinct CDR3 sequences, 25% to 30% of which are singletons. The V and J genes are TRBV29-1 and TRBJ1-1, with D unclear. The sample taken for sequencing was blood. This clonotype originated in a woman in her 70s in good health. The CDR3 spells CSVFMRAEAFF. CDR3 nucleotide sequence: TGCAGCGTTTTCATGCGGGCTGAAGCTTTCTTT.